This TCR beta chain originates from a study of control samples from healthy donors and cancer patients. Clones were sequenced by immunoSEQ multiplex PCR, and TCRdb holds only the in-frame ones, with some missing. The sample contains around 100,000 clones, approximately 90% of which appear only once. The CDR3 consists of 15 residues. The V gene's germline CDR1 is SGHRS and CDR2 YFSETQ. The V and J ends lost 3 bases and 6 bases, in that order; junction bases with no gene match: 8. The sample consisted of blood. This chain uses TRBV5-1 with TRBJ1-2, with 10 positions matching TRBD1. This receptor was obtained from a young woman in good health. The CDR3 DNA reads TGCGCCAGCAGCTCCGGGACAGGGGTCCGAGATGGCTACACCTTC. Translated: CASSSGTGVRDGYTF.